The T cell receptor beta chain described here comes from a study of high-grade serous ovarian cancer treatment subgroups. General observations from the study: TCR clonal relatedness correlated positively with neoantigen level.

Produced via immunoSEQ multiplex PCR; TCRdb's table is partial and in-frame only. The data hold approximately 4,400 clones, with around 76% observed a single time. Tumor samples were taken before definitive surgery or chemotherapy. Of note for this clone: No antigen is known for it.

Sequenced sample: tumor tissue. The receptor was isolated from a human donor with high-grade serous ovarian cancer.

The CDR3 loop reads CASSQDRGNTEAFF. In DNA, the CDR3 is TGCGCCAGCAGCCAAGATCGCGGGAACACTGAAGCTTTCTTT. V and J are TRBV4-1 and TRBJ1-1, with D unclear. CDR1 and CDR2 (germline): MGHRA, YSYEKL. The germline V and J ends were trimmed by 0 bases and 1 base, with 6 bases remaining between them. CDR3 length equals 14 residues.